This T cell receptor beta chain is drawn from a study of graft-versus-host responses after intestinal transplantation. Study background: Anti-thymocyte globulin served as induction for all recipients, who then took tacrolimus and steroids for 3 to 4 years.

To note about this clone: What it binds is not known.

The CDR3 runs to 16 residues. Germline V gene sequence: CDR1 SGHRS, CDR2 YFSETQ. J lost 5 bases, V lost 0 bases, and 8 bases had no gene match. Points from the study as a whole: The study found high graft-versus-host to host-versus-graft clonal ratios in allografts of patients with graft-donor T cell macrochimerism.

Clones were read by immunoSEQ multiplex PCR, and TCRdb kept only the in-frame ones, dropping some. Seen here are under 85,000 clones, 85% to 95% observed once, and the top ten hold approximately 0.5%. The rearrangement joins TRBV5-1 to TRBJ2-3; 8 bases line up with TRBD2. Source: unstimulated CD8+ T cells sorted from spleen or lymph node cells, taken before intestinal transplant. This TCR derives from a human donor who received an intestinal transplant. CDR3 residues: CASSLVDSGNLDTQYF. The DNA of the CDR3 is TGCGCCAGCAGCTTGGTTGATAGCGGGAATTTAGATACGCAGTATTTT.